What follows are 10 T cell receptor beta chains derived from one specimen sequenced in a study of T cell clonality in common variable immunodeficiency. Study outcomes and limitations: Fewer deletions and N-nucleotide insertions were reportedly seen in common variable immunodeficiency TCR beta sequences.

Using immunoSEQ multiplex PCR, the repertoire was profiled, and TCRdb retains in-frame clones only, with some absent. Sampling found around 21,000 clones, none seen once. These receptors lack a known antigen. Material: peripheral blood mononuclear cells. The source of these receptors is a human donor with common variable immunodeficiency.

This clone appeared a few times. The part of the CDR3 DNA that was read is TGCAGCGGGGACTATACAGATACG. As protein: CSGDYTDT. The entire CDR3 protein reads CSGDYTDTQYF. The gene calls are TRBV29-1 and TRBJ2-3, with 7 nucleotides matching TRBD2. The read terminates 3 residues before the CDR3 end, so the remaining end is supplied by the germline J gene. J gave up 3 bases and V 7 bases, and 1 base lay outside the gene matches. Looked up from germline, CDR1 is SQVTM and CDR2 is ANQGSEA. This CDR3 spans 11 amino acids.

Only a few counts were recorded for this clone. The CDR3 end falls 3 residues outside the read, so it is completed with the germline J gene. The V gene is TRBV5-1, the J gene TRBJ2-7; possible D gene TRBD1, 6 bases. From germline, CDR1 is SGHRS and CDR2 YFSETQ. Trimming cost V 3 bases and J 2 bases, with 12 bases left between them. This CDR3 is 14 amino acids long. The chain's CDR3 is CASSSRDTAYEQYF. Partial CDR3 DNA: TGCGCCAGCAGCTCCCGGGACACGGCCTACGAG. The full variable domain, its missing parts supplied by reference TRBV5-1 and TRBJ2-7, is KAGVTQTPRYLIKTRGQQVTLSCSPISGHRSVSWYQQTPGQGLQFLFEYFSETQRNKGNFPGRFSGRQFSNSRSEMNVSTLELGDSALYLCASSSRDTAYEQYFGPGTRLTVT.

This clone was picked up many times. The CDR3 bases that were read are TGCAGTGCTGCGGGACAGTCTCAAGAGACC. Amino acids: CSAAGQSQET. The entire CDR3 sequence reads CSAAGQSQETQYF. The V and J genes are TRBV20-1 and TRBJ2-5, with a weak D call TRBD1 (7 bases). The missing CDR3 end, 3 residues past where the read stops, is filled in from the germline J gene. The CDR3 covers 13 residues. Germline CDR1 DFQATT, CDR2 SNEGSKA (reference sequence). Between the trimmed V and J ends, which lost 5 bases and 2 bases, there was a span of 12 bases.

This clone was counted at least ten times. Sequencing ends 3 residues short of the CDR3 end; the germline J gene provides the rest. The chain employs TRBV19 and TRBJ1-2, with D unresolved. V lost 5 bases and J 1 base, leaving 11 bases between the germline ends. Germline V gene lookup returns CDR1 LNHDA and CDR2 SQIVND (reference sequence). CDR3 size: 14 residues. The CDR3 DNA, read in part, is TGTGCCAGTAGTCCCCTGTCTCGTAACTATGGC. Its protein is CASSPLSRNYG. The full CDR3 is CASSPLSRNYGYTF.

This clone was detected a few times. The CDR3 is cut off 3 residues early in the read; its end comes from the germline J gene. The chain combines TRBV7-2 with TRBJ2-7; possibly TRBD1 for D (6 bases). Germline loops: CDR1 SGHTA, CDR2 FQGNSA. This CDR3 has 14 amino acids. Trimming removed 5 bases at V and 0 bases at J, with 11 bases between. The CDR3 sequence is CASSKETGSYEQYF. The CDR3 bases that were read are TGTGCCAGCAGCAAAGAGACAGGCTCCTACGAG.

This clone was seen a handful of times. The CDR3 end lies 3 residues beyond the end of the read and is filled in from the germline J gene. The V gene is TRBV7-2, the J gene TRBJ2-7, with 9 bases aligning to TRBD1. Germline values: CDR1 SGHTA, CDR2 FQGNSA. The CDR3 contains 15 residues. J gave up 2 bases and V 2 bases, and 4 bases lay outside the gene matches. Partial CDR3 DNA: TGTGCCAGCAGCTTAATCGGGGACAGGGCCTACGAG. As protein: CASSLIGDRAYE. The whole CDR3 sequence is CASSLIGDRAYEQYF.

This clone was found a few times. The missing CDR3 end, 3 residues past where the read stops, is filled in from the germline J gene. The chain employs TRBV6-2 or TRBV6-3 and TRBJ1-5; D uncertain. V gave up 2 bases and J gave up 0 bases, with 5 bases separating them. This CDR3 comprises 14 residues. Germline CDR1 reads MNHEY; CDR2 reads SVGEGT. CDR3 DNA (partial): TGTGCCAGCAGTTACCCCTATAGCAATCAGCCC. The encoded protein is CASSYPYSNQP. The whole CDR3 protein reads CASSYPYSNQPQHF.

In this sample, this clone turned up many times. The read is 3 residues too short to cover the CDR3 end, so that end is filled in from the germline J gene. The chain couples TRBV7-2 to TRBJ1-2, with TRBD1 matching 8 bases. V dropped 5 bases and J dropped 7; count of bases not matched to a gene: 9. There are 14 residues in the CDR3. The germline V gene has CDR1 SGHTA and CDR2 FQGNSA. The CDR3 spells CASSPQGAGGGYTF. The CDR3 DNA, read in part, is TGTGCCAGCAGCCCCCAGGGGGCGGGTGGTGGC.

This clone was counted many times. The CDR3 end lies 3 residues beyond the end of the read and is filled in from the germline J gene. This sample includes further DNA sequences coding for the same CDR3. J is TRBJ2-1 and V is TRBV19, with 11 bases that match TRBD2. The germline CDR1 and CDR2 sequences are LNHDA and SQIVND (reference sequence). This CDR3 spans 15 amino acids. V gave up 3 bases and J gave up 4 bases; unmatched junction bases: 2. The CDR3 region is CASSISGGGYNEQFF. The covered CDR3 bases are TGTGCCAGTAGTATTAGCGGGGGGGGATACAATGAG. Based on the CDR3 plus reference TRBV19 and TRBJ2-1, the full variable domain is DGGITQSPKYLFRKEGQNVTLSCEQNLNHDAMYWYRQDPGQGLRLIYYSQIVNDFQKGDIAEGYSVSREKKESFPLTVTSAQKNPTAFYLCASSISGGGYNEQFFGPGTRLTVL.

CDR3: CASSSTNQPQHF. Partial CDR3 DNA: TGTGCCAGCTCATCTACCAATCAGCCC. J is TRBJ1-5 and V is TRBV18; D remains unclear. The DNA ends 3 residues before the CDR3 does, and the rest of the CDR3 is filled in from the germline J gene. V was clipped by 5 bases and J by 3 bases, with 5 bases between them. The germline CDR1 and CDR2 sequences are KGHSH and LQKENI. The length of the CDR3 is 12 residues.